This note documents a single T cell receptor (beta chain) sequence. This specimen comes from a study of cytomegalovirus exposure and HLA in healthy donors. Germline V lookup: CDR1 SNHLY, CDR2 FYNNEI. Trimming cost V 6 bases and J 4 bases, with 12 bases left between them. CDR3 length: 13 amino acids. The protocol was immunoSEQ multiplex PCR, while the TCRdb copy is restricted to in-frame clones and leaves out a portion. The repertoire holds 180,000 or so clones, with approximately 82% as singletons. The TCR was taken from a woman aged 25 to 45 in good health and CMV-seropositive. The chain uses TRBV2 and TRBJ1-1, with D maybe TRBD1 (5 bases). The specimen sequenced was PBMCs. CDR3: CASRQGSGTEAFF. Here the CDR3 DNA reads TGTGCCAGCAGGCAGGGAAGTGGCACTGAAGCTTTCTTT.